This T cell receptor (beta chain) comes out of a study of cytomegalovirus exposure and HLA in healthy donors. Points from the study as a whole: A cluster of highly shared sequence variants was likely a sequencing artifact. Earlier findings revealed that most TCR beta V segments proved productive either about 90% or about 30% of the time. Later analysis placed DRB1 highest and HLA-C lowest in TCR association rates, which differed by HLA locus.

V was pared by 8 bases and J by 5 bases, with 10 bases of the junction left unmatched. This CDR3 is 14 amino acids long. Germline V gene sequence: CDR1 GTSNPN, CDR2 SVGIG (reference sequence). Vbeta (60) and Jbeta (13) primers were used in the PCR. In the original workflow: Later work found approximately 80 million unique TCR beta chains, with 10 million to 14 million shared. Measured with immunoSEQ multiplex PCR; TCRdb has only the in-frame clones, and not every one. For V, J and clone size, that table is used; D and trimming come from the DNA. Altogether 100,000 to 150,000 clones are present, 65% to 75% being singletons, with the ten largest covering 6% to 8.5%. As regards this clone: Its matching antigen is unknown.

The chain carries TRBV30 and TRBJ2-7; 12 bases map to TRBD2. Sample: PBMCs. The clonotype originates from a man aged 35 to 55 in good health and CMV-seropositive. CDR3 loop: CAAWGTSGFHEQYF. The CDR3 DNA reads as TGTGCCGCTTGGGGGACTAGCGGGTTCCACGAGCAGTACTTC.